Below are 32 T cell receptor beta chains sequenced from a single sample in a study of blood T cell repertoires in COVID-19. The table came from immunoSEQ multiplex PCR; TCRdb's copy has only in-frame clones and leaves some out. Of approximately 200,000 clones in the sample, roughly nine tenths were seen once. The sample consisted of peripheral blood. Receptors were obtained from a man aged 35-49 years with active or convalescent COVID-19.

V gene TRBV27 combines with J gene TRBJ2-1; 8 bases map to TRBD2. This CDR3 is built from 16 residues. Germline loops: CDR1 MNHEY, CDR2 SMNVEV (reference sequence). Losses at the gene ends were 2 bases for V and 2 bases for J; bases not matched to a gene: 5. CDR3 sequence reads: CASSLGTGGTYNEQFF. The CDR3 region has the DNA TGTGCCAGCAGTTTAGGGACGGGAGGGACCTACAATGAGCAGTTCTTC.

The genes are TRBV28 and TRBJ1-5, with TRBD1 as a possible D gene (6 bases). This CDR3 comprises 16 residues. Trimming stripped 5 bases from V and 3 bases from J, with 17 bases between. CDR1 is MDHEN, CDR2 SYDVKM, per germline. The CDR3 loop is CASSVVLGALNQPQHF. CDR3 bases: TGTGCCAGCAGTGTAGTACTGGGGGCCCTCAATCAGCCCCAGCATTTT.

In regard to this clone: This sample also contains other DNA sequences that code for the same CDR3. V and J are TRBV3-1 (or the pseudogene TRBV3-2) and TRBJ1-1, with a possible D match to TRBD1 (5 bases). V lost 6 bases and J lost 4, with 6 bases in between. The germline gives CDR1 LGHDT, CDR2 YNNKEL (reference sequence). This CDR3 is built from 11 residues. As DNA, the CDR3 is TGTGCCAGCAGGGGGGGCACTGAAGCTTTCTTT. Its translation: CASRGGTEAFF.

This sequence joins TRBV7-8 and TRBJ1-5, with unresolved D. Germline V gene data show CDR1 as SGHVS and CDR2 as FQNEAQ. The CDR3 has 16 amino acids. The ends were cut back, 1 base at V and 0 bases at J, with 10 bases in the middle. The CDR3 loop is CASSLGAVASNQPQHF. CDR3 DNA: TGTGCCAGCAGCTTAGGGGCAGTGGCTAGCAATCAGCCCCAGCATTTT.

This chain uses TRBV19 with TRBJ1-1; no firm D call. The V gene's germline CDR1 is LNHDA and CDR2 SQIVND (reference sequence). The V gene lost 1 base and the J gene lost 7 bases, with 16 bases spanning the gap. The CDR3 is made up of 15 amino acids. The CDR3 loop reads CASSIVGQTQSEAFF. The CDR3 coding sequence is TGTGCCAGTAGTATAGTCGGCCAGACACAAAGTGAAGCTTTCTTT.

The chain links TRBV12-3 or TRBV12-4 to TRBJ1-2; D unresolved. The CDR3 covers 13 residues. Trimming took 7 bases from V and 2 from J, leaving 11 bases between them. The CDR3 DNA is TGTGCCAGCACCTTCGGTTTCAACTATGGCTACACCTTC. Residues: CASTFGFNYGYTF.

This sequence joins TRBV6-6 and TRBJ2-5; D uncertain. The CDR3 sequence is 14 residues long. Germline V gives CDR1 MNHNY, CDR2 SVGAGI (reference sequence). Trimming pared 0 bases from V and 2 bases from J, leaving 7 bases between. The CDR3 DNA reads as TGTGCCAGCAGTTACTCGATTCAGCAAGAGACCCAGTACTTC. The encoded protein is CASSYSIQQETQYF.

The rearrangement joins TRBV2 to TRBJ2-2; unclear D gene. Germline loops: CDR1 SNHLY, CDR2 FYNNEI. V lost 8 bases and J lost 1, with 11 bases in between. This CDR3 is 14 amino acids long. CDR3 region: CASASARNTGELFF. The CDR3 coding sequence is TGTGCCAGCGCCTCGGCTAGGAACACCGGGGAGCTGTTTTTT.

This CDR3 is CSVGSGYTF. The CDR3, as DNA: TGCAGCGTTGGTAGTGGCTACACCTTC. The V and J genes are TRBV29-1 and TRBJ1-2; the D is unclear. Trimming stripped 4 bases from V and 7 bases from J, with 4 bases between. Germline V lookup: CDR1 SQVTM, CDR2 ANQGSEA. This CDR3 has 9 residues.

This chain joins TRBV3-1 (or the pseudogene TRBV3-2) and TRBJ2-7; possibly TRBD2 for D (5 bases). The CDR3 sequence is 14 residues long. The V end was cut by 3 bases, the J end by 4 bases, with 13 bases between. Germline CDR1 reads LGHDT; CDR2 reads YNNKEL (reference sequence). The CDR3: CASSQGGSLYEQYF. Here the CDR3 DNA reads TGTGCCAGCAGCCAGGGTGGGAGTTTATACGAGCAGTACTTC.

The rearrangement uses TRBV28 and TRBJ1-2, with TRBD1 matching over 7 bases. Germline loops: CDR1 MDHEN, CDR2 SYDVKM. V lost 3 bases to trimming and J lost 4 bases; unmatched junction nucleotides: 11. The length of the CDR3 is 16 residues. CDR3 in DNA: TGTGCCAGCAGTTTGGGTAGCAGGGGGGAGGCCTATGGCTACACCTTC. This translates into CASSLGSRGEAYGYTF.

The chain recombines TRBV7-3 with TRBJ2-1; D is perhaps TRBD1 (6 bases). From germline, CDR1 is SGHTA and CDR2 FQGTGA. Trimming shortened V by 2 bases and J by 0 bases, and 20 bases separated the two germline ends. The CDR3 is 19 amino acids. Written as DNA, the CDR3 is TGTGCCAGCAGCTTATTAGGGTCTGGACAGTCTAGCTCCTACAATGAGCAGTTCTTC. Encoded protein: CASSLLGSGQSSSYNEQFF.

The rearrangement joins TRBV6-5 to TRBJ2-1, with 12 bases fitting TRBD2. The CDR3 has 16 amino acids. V lost 0 bases, J lost 8 bases, and 5 bases stayed unmatched. CDR1 and CDR2 (germline): MNHEY, SVGAGI. CDR3 sequence: CASSYSRLAGVYEQFF. Written as DNA, the CDR3 is TGTGCCAGCAGTTACTCGAGACTAGCGGGAGTGTATGAGCAGTTCTTC.

This chain uses TRBV3-1 (or the pseudogene TRBV3-2) with TRBJ1-1, with a possible D match to TRBD1 (5 bases). Trimming pared 0 bases from V and 1 base from J, leaving 12 bases between. Germline CDR1 reads LGHDT; CDR2 reads YNNKEL (reference sequence). There are 16 residues in the CDR3. The CDR3 protein is CASSQERRQTNTEAFF. CDR3 DNA sequence: TGTGCCAGCAGCCAAGAAAGAAGACAGACGAACACTGAAGCTTTCTTT.

The rearrangement uses TRBV18 and TRBJ1-5, with 9 positions matching TRBD1. The CDR3 covers 16 residues. With 6 bases clipped from V and 2 bases from J, the junction kept 8 bases outside the gene matches. The germline V gene encodes CDR1 KGHSH and CDR2 LQKENI. The CDR3 region is CASSPRDREGNQPQHF. The DNA of the CDR3 is TGTGCCAGCTCCCCTAGGGACAGGGAGGGCAATCAGCCCCAGCATTTT.

The V call is TRBV10-2, the J call TRBJ2-2; 8 bases fit TRBD2. Trimming cost V 7 bases and J 6 bases; bases outside gene matches: 10. The germline V gene has CDR1 WSHSY and CDR2 SAAADI. There are 15 residues in the CDR3. The CDR3 coding sequence is TGCGCCAGCATCGATCCCGGGACTAGTGCCGGGGAGCTGTTTTTT. Its translation: CASIDPGTSAGELFF.

This chain joins TRBV5-4 and TRBJ1-3; 11 nucleotides align to TRBD1. The CDR3 consists of 16 residues. Germline CDR1 is SGHNT and CDR2 is YYREEE (reference sequence). V lost 2 bases, J lost 4 bases, and 5 bases stayed unmatched. The CDR3 DNA follows: TGTGCCAGCAGCTTCGGACAGGGGGCAGCAGGAAACACCATATATTTT. Amino acids: CASSFGQGAAGNTIYF.

This clone has a single count. This chain uses TRBV7-9 with TRBJ2-5, with TRBD1 matching over 7 bases. Looked up from germline, CDR1 is SEHNR and CDR2 is FQNEAQ (reference sequence). The CDR3 covers 16 residues. Germline trimming cut 4 bases from V and 5 bases from J; bases unmatched to any gene: 13. The CDR3, as DNA: TGTGCCAGCAGCTCGAACAGGGGACACCGGAGGGAGACCCAGTACTTC. This translates into CASSSNRGHRRETQYF.

The V and J genes are TRBV6-5 and TRBJ1-6, with 9 positions matching TRBD1. V shed 4 bases, J shed 5 bases, and the junction held 0 bases outside the gene matches. In germline, CDR1 is MNHEY, CDR2 SVGAGI. The CDR3 is 14 amino acids. The CDR3 loop is CASSWTGDNSPLHF. The CDR3 DNA sequence: TGTGCCAGCAGTTGGACAGGGGATAATTCACCCCTCCACTTT.

V usage is TRBV7-8 and J usage is TRBJ1-3; perhaps TRBD1 as D (5 bases). Trimming left V 2 bases short and J 2 bases short, with 10 bases between. The CDR3 covers 15 residues. Germline lookup yields CDR1 SGHVS and CDR2 FQNEAQ. The CDR3 sequence: CASSLLEGAGNTIYF. CDR3 DNA sequence: TGTGCCAGCAGCTTATTGGAAGGGGCTGGAAACACCATATATTTT.

The CDR3 DNA sequence: TGTGCCAGCAGTTTAGGAGGAATCGCCTATGGCTACACCTTC. This sequence encodes CASSLGGIAYGYTF. The V call is TRBV28, the J call TRBJ1-2, with unresolved D. Trimming cost V 2 bases and J 4 bases, with 11 bases left between them. The CDR3 runs 14 residues. Germline loops: CDR1 MDHEN, CDR2 SYDVKM.

The gene calls are TRBV27 and TRBJ2-7; 8 bases map to TRBD2. The CDR3 covers 16 residues. Germline CDR1 reads MNHEY; CDR2 reads SMNVEV (reference sequence). V dropped 2 bases and J dropped 4; count of bases not matched to a gene: 10. CDR3 sequence (DNA): TGTGCCAGCAGTTTACAGGGACGACCGGGGGGGTACGAGCAGTACTTC. It is translated as CASSLQGRPGGYEQYF.

CDR3 nucleotides: TGCGCCAGCAGCTTGGTGGCGGGAGCGCGCGAGCAGTACTTC. This codes for CASSLVAGAREQYF. This sequence joins TRBV5-1 and TRBJ2-7; 7 bases agree with TRBD2. Unmatched junction bases numbered 6, after V lost 0 bases and J lost 6 bases. The CDR3 covers 14 residues. Germline V gene lookup returns CDR1 SGHRS and CDR2 YFSETQ.

The chain is built from TRBV2 and TRBJ2-7; TRBD1 is a possible D gene (5 bases). Germline V gene data show CDR1 as SNHLY and CDR2 as FYNNEI. The CDR3 loop spans 13 amino acids. V was trimmed by 8 bases and J by 4 bases, leaving 15 bases between them. CDR3 in amino acids: CASHGPGIYEQYF. CDR3 sequence (DNA): TGTGCCAGCCATGGGCCAGGGATTTACGAGCAGTACTTC.

The rearrangement joins TRBV19 to TRBJ1-2; 7 bases are a match to TRBD1. The CDR3 is made up of 16 amino acids. The junction had 16 bases not matched to a gene; V was cut back by 6 bases and J by 6 bases. CDR1 LNHDA and CDR2 SQIVND come from the germline V gene (reference sequence). CDR3 loop: CASRPRTGPEDDGYTF. The DNA of the CDR3 is TGTGCCAGTAGGCCGAGGACAGGACCGGAAGACGATGGCTACACCTTC. Complete variable domain (other parts from reference TRBV19 and TRBJ1-2): DGGITQSPKYLFRKEGQNVTLSCEQNLNHDAMYWYRQDPGQGLRLIYYSQIVNDFQKGDIAEGYSVSREKKESFPLTVTSAQKNPTAFYLCASRPRTGPEDDGYTFGSGTRLTVV.

This clone was observed a few times. CDR3 sequence (DNA): TGTGCCAGCAGTTCAGGCGGGGGGTGGGAAAAACTGTTTTTT. Its translation: CASSSGGGWEKLFF. V is TRBV27 and J is TRBJ1-4; TRBD1 is a possible D gene (5 bases). This CDR3 is built from 14 residues. The germline V and J ends were trimmed by 4 bases and 8 bases, with 14 bases remaining between them. The germline V gene encodes CDR1 MNHEY and CDR2 SMNVEV (reference sequence).

This clone occurred a few times. The chain links TRBV19 to TRBJ1-6; the D is unclear. The CDR3 extends over 16 amino acids. The V end was cut by 5 bases, the J end by 13 bases, with 24 bases between. The germline V gene has CDR1 LNHDA and CDR2 SQIVND (reference sequence). CDR3 protein: CASSPGLNELLGPLHF. DNA for the CDR3: TGTGCCAGTAGTCCAGGACTGAACGAGCTACTGGGTCCCCTCCACTTT.

The chain couples TRBV6-6 to TRBJ2-7, with 8 nucleotides matching TRBD2. This CDR3 is 16 amino acids long. The germline CDR1 and CDR2 sequences are MNHNY and SVGAGI (reference sequence). Trimming at V came to 2 bases and at J to 5 bases, leaving 11 bases not matched to a gene. The CDR3 sequence: CASSYGAGAPWDEQYF. The CDR3 nucleotides are TGTGCCAGCAGTTACGGAGCGGGGGCCCCCTGGGACGAGCAGTACTTC.

This chain links TRBV18 with TRBJ1-1, with TRBD1 matching over 7 bases. Unmatched junction bases numbered 8, after V lost 6 bases and J lost 7 bases. CDR3 length: 13 amino acids. The germline V gene has CDR1 KGHSH and CDR2 LQKENI. CDR3 nucleotide sequence: TGTGCCAGCTCGACCGACAGGGTTGGTGAAGCTTTCTTT. Protein: CASSTDRVGEAFF.

A few counts support this clone. For the CDR3, the DNA is TGTGCCTGGAGTGCCCAGGCCGGAGGGAGGAATGAGCAGTTCTTC. Amino acid sequence: CAWSAQAGGRNEQFF. The chain joins TRBV30 to TRBJ2-1, with D perhaps TRBD2 (6 bases). The CDR3 has 15 amino acids. Between the trimmed V and J ends, which lost 1 base and 7 bases, there was a span of 17 bases. CDR1 and CDR2 (germline): GTSNPN, SVGIG (reference sequence).

The chain is built from TRBV29-1 and TRBJ1-2; weak D call: TRBD1 (5 bases). Germline V gene sequence: CDR1 SQVTM, CDR2 ANQGSEA. This CDR3 region has 12 residues. V gave up 3 bases and J gave up 3 bases, with 8 bases separating them. The CDR3 reads CSVEGGDYGYTF. CDR3 DNA: TGCAGCGTTGAGGGGGGGGACTATGGCTACACCTTC.

The chain employs TRBV2 and TRBJ2-5; TRBD2 matches at 9 bases. J gave up 1 base and V 6 bases, and 6 bases lay outside the gene matches. The length of the CDR3 is 15 residues. CDR1 is SNHLY and CDR2 is FYNNEI in the germline V gene. This CDR3 reads CASSETSGFQETQYF. The CDR3 DNA sequence: TGTGCCAGCAGCGAGACTAGCGGATTCCAAGAGACCCAGTACTTC.